This TCR beta chain was identified during a study of untreated major depressive disorder (dated by TCRdb to 2016 to 2019). Regarding the research as a whole: The study was a cross-sectional case-control comparison of T cell phenotype and TCR repertoire between antidepressant-free major depressive disorder patients and individually matched non-depressed controls. The TCRbeta sequencing followed up on differences in Vbeta 5.1, Vbeta 11 and Vbeta 22 usage that flow cytometry had shown in the whole cohort.

The Qiagen DNeasy Blood and Tissue Kit was used to extract total genomic DNA from the purified CD4+ T cells. Using immunoSEQ immunosequencing protocols, the TCRbeta CDR3 region, as defined by IMGT, was amplified and sequenced. In the original analysis: The immunoSEQ service preprocessed the raw sequence data to correct PCR and sequencing errors. The sequence data were loaded into the immunoSEQ Analyzer and then analyzed further using VDJtools v1.0.7. The paired Wilcoxon signed-rank test was used to test differences between patients and controls. Here the immuneACCESS table is served through TCRdb, limited to in-frame sequences with V and J called. Missing clones are a known gap in these copies; in checked studies unresolved V genes cover under half, and the rest lacks a known reason. That table gives V, J and clone size, and the DNA gave D and trimming. Here the sample has 20,000 to 25,000 clones; about 89% occur a single time. 5.1% of the sample comes from the top ten.

The CDR3, cysteine through phenylalanine, is 15 amino acids long. Left in the record is the CDR3 DNA by itself, 45 bases read in frame from the first base. V is reduced by 6 bases and J by 5 bases, leaving a spacing of 17 bases between them. CDR1 and CDR2 are read off the germline V gene as SGHRS and YFSETQ. Every depressed patient was matched in pairs with a non-depressed control on sex, age, current smoking status and body mass index. Every participant was of European descent. Controls scored 5 or less on the Quick Inventory of Depressive Symptoms-Self Report and had no mood disorder, either currently or at any point in their lifetime. Major medical conditions, Axis I/II comorbidities, regular medication or illicit drug use, and drinking over 100 g alcohol weekly were applied as exclusion criteria for all participants. Roughly 29 ml of peripheral blood was drawn into EDTA tubes from each participant. Using the BD IMag Human CD4 T Lymphocyte Enrichment Set, CD4+ T cells were purified from thawed PBMCs via magnetic negative selection. Flow cytometry confirmed that the CD4+ enrichment method typically gave approximately 96% purity. A subgroup of a handful of case-control pairs, chosen blind to the chemokine receptor expression and flow-cytometric repertoire skewing results, underwent TCRbeta sequencing. Every blood sample was taken in the morning at 8:00 a.m., after which PBMCs were separated out using Ficoll-Hypaque gradient centrifugation. PBMCs were gradually cooled to -80 degrees C for cryopreservation and then kept in liquid nitrogen until assay.

General study outcomes and caveats: TRBV25-01 and TRBV02-01 usage followed the flow-cytometry pattern but did not reach statistical significance in the sequencing data. Strict matching and exclusion criteria produced a comparatively small study sample, limiting generalizability of findings. The top five TRBV05-01 clones in every sequenced subject were all private clones. For the sequencing comparisons, one-tailed planned tests were applied to only three preselected Vbeta families. Higher TRBV05-01 (Vbeta 5.1) usage among CD4+ T cells of depressed patients compared with controls was confirmed by sequencing, with p = 0.040 in a one-tailed test.

The table lists this clone with a count of one. This receptor's antigen is unknown. Base-call qualities are not available, and no considerably larger clone is one nucleotide away. Material: CD4+ T cells from PBMCs. The source of this sequence is a woman aged 25 to 39 in good health. Recombination joined TRBV5-1 with TRBJ1-4; the D gene is possibly TRBD1, with 5 bases matching. The CDR3 protein: CASNPNPGVNEKLFF. Here is the DNA: TGCGCCAGCAACCCAAACCCGGGGGTGAATGAAAAACTGTTTTTT.